This entry lists 4 T cell receptor beta chains sequenced from one sample in a study of blood T cell repertoires in COVID-19. Assay used: immunoSEQ multiplex PCR; TCRdb lists only in-frame clones, some missing. The data show roughly 200,000 clones, roughly 84% seen once. Sequencing was done on a sample of peripheral blood. These receptors originate from a man between 45 and 60 years old with COVID-19, enrolled during active disease.

This chain links TRBV23-1 with TRBJ1-5; no definite D call. TRBV23-1 qualifies as an ORF whose function is uncertain. This CDR3 comprises 16 residues. Deletions cut 1 base from V and 0 bases from J, with 10 bases between. CDR3 sequence reads: CASSQFPVYSNQPQHF. The CDR3, as DNA: TGCGCCAGCAGTCAATTCCCAGTTTATAGCAATCAGCCCCAGCATTTT.

This clone showed up just a few times. CDR3 in DNA: TGTGCCAGCAGTTACACGGGACAGCAGAACACTGAAGCTTTCTTT. It translates to CASSYTGQQNTEAFF. The chain carries TRBV6-6 and TRBJ1-1; 7 nucleotides agree with TRBD1. Per germline, CDR1 MNHNY and CDR2 SVGAGI (reference sequence). This CDR3 is 15 amino acids long. V shed 2 bases, J shed 1 base, and the junction held 4 bases outside the gene matches.

The rearrangement uses TRBV5-1 and TRBJ2-2, with 10 bases that match TRBD2. CDR1 is SGHRS, CDR2 YFSETQ, per germline. J gave up 6 bases and V 0 bases, and 2 bases lay outside the gene matches. This CDR3 has 15 amino acids. This chain's CDR3 is CASSLVAGGAGELFF. CDR3 in DNA: TGCGCCAGCAGCTTGGTAGCGGGAGGAGCCGGGGAGCTGTTTTTT.

The chain carries TRBV11-2 and TRBJ2-1; D perhaps matches TRBD1 (6 bases). Deletions cut 2 bases from V and 4 bases from J, with 15 bases between. Germline V gene sequence: CDR1 SGHAT, CDR2 FQNNGV. CDR3 length equals 16 residues. The CDR3 here is CASSLSSGGIYNEQFF. The CDR3 coding sequence is TGTGCCAGCAGCTTAAGTAGTGGGGGCATATACAATGAGCAGTTCTTC.